Detailed here is one TCR beta chain. Only in-frame clones appear in the TCRdb table, and some are missing; sequencing was by immunoSEQ multiplex PCR. Of roughly 430,000 clones in the sample, nearly 90% were seen once. These data are taken from a study of blood T cell repertoires in COVID-19. Across the study: The analysed material was cDNA or gDNA that came from T cells, B-cell-depleted T cells, or PBMCs.

CDR1 is SGHVS, CDR2 FNYEAQ, per germline. V was clipped by 4 bases and J by 0 bases, with 13 bases between them. CDR3 size: 16 residues. The material sequenced was PBMCs or T cells enriched from blood (not recorded which). V gene TRBV7-6 combines with J gene TRBJ2-1; D may be TRBD1 (8 bases). This TCR derives from a woman in her thirties or forties with acute COVID-19. The CDR3 DNA is TGTGCCAGCAGCTCACAGGGGGGGGGCTCCTACAATGAGCAGTTCTTC. This codes for CASSSQGGGSYNEQFF.